One TCR beta chain is described in this entry. The antigen is undetermined. This specimen comes from a study of T cells after yellow fever vaccination. Whole-study context: Fractions with few cells were prepared using SMART-Seq v4 Ultra Low Input. Points from the study as a whole: The study noted that FACS-sorted repertoires could contain abundant clonotypes contaminating from the bulk population. A small share of clonotypes appeared in both CD4 and CD8 compartments.

The CDR3 has 17 residues. V lost 0 bases to trimming and J lost 0 bases, with 17 bases between them. The germline CDR1 and CDR2 sequences are DFQATT and SNEGSKA (reference sequence). TCR cDNA was made by 5'RACE template switching, adding a universal primer site and UMIs. TCRdb independently ran MiXCR on the 5' RACE reads; one entry per CDR3 protein. The sample lists some 97,000 distinct CDR3 sequences; around 5.8% were seen once. This specimen consisted of CD8+ T cells sorted from PBMCs, obtained 10 days after the yellow fever booster vaccination. This TCR was recovered from a man aged 18-30 years who received the YFV17D yellow fever vaccine. The chain is built from TRBV20-1 and TRBJ1-1, with D possibly being TRBD1 (5 bases). The CDR3 protein is CSARDPLRAGLNTEAFF. The CDR3 region has the DNA TGCAGTGCTAGAGACCCCCTCAGGGCAGGGCTGAACACTGAAGCTTTCTTT.